This is a list of T cell receptor beta chains from one sample in a study of T cell responses to AZD1222 COVID-19 vaccine. TCRdb's table, derived via immunoSEQ multiplex PCR, lists solely in-frame clones and lacks some. The sample lists about 120,000 clones, roughly nine tenths occurring once. The starting material was peripheral blood, obtained on day 0 of AZD1222 vaccination. The receptors were sampled from an adult in good health. CDR3s include the opening cysteine and the closing phenylalanine or tryptophan. A row's size may be missing; if present it is once, few, many or a size class.

-,TRBJ2-2,TRBV7-3,CASSLTGGFAGELFF
-,TRBJ2-3,TRBV5-6,CASSHGPVGLTDTQYF
-,TRBJ2-3,TRBV5-4,CASTPPRLPTSTDTQYF
-,TRBJ1-5,TRBV11-2,CASSLAGTVNQPQHF
-,TRBJ2-1,TRBV23-1,CASRIPGDRWTSGKDLNEQFF
-,TRBJ1-2,TRBV10-3,CAISESPGQRAGDYGYTF
-,TRBJ2-3,TRBV15,CATSRVRTSGADTQYF
few,TRBJ1-6,TRBV6-4,CASSDSRGRYEFSPRDDSPLHF
-,TRBJ2-7,TRBV7-8,CASSFRRTSAYEQYF
-,TRBJ2-2,TRBV4-2,CASRILQGAAGELFF
-,TRBJ2-7,TRBV28,CASSLVAAAYEQYF
-,TRBJ1-6,TRBV4-1,CASSQVQGNSPLHF
-,TRBJ1-1,TRBV7-9,CASSLEGGAGRTEAFF
-,TRBJ2-7,TRBV7-9,CASSRPGQGAILYEQYF
-,TRBJ2-1,TRBV30,CAWSSPSGAYNEQFF
-,TRBJ1-2,TRBV28,CASSVQGYGYTF
-,TRBJ2-7,TRBV6-5,CATRGSARGFGEQYF
-,TRBJ2-3,TRBV5-1,CASSLGGTDTQYF
-,TRBJ1-6,TRBV6-5,CASSSTEGGPLHF
few,TRBJ1-5,TRBV7-9,CASSNRGQPQHF
-,TRBJ1-2,TRBV28,CASSPGTRPSNYGYTF
-,TRBJ2-7,TRBV24-1,CATSAPVGTGPYEQYF
-,TRBJ1-5,TRBV6-2/TRBV6-3,CASSSEGARPQHF
-,TRBJ2-2,TRBV19,CASSIPTGINTGELFF
-,TRBJ1-2,TRBV16,CASIKLPQEDGYTF
-,TRBJ2-3,TRBV6-2/TRBV6-3,CASSYSNEADTQYF
-,TRBJ2-2,TRBV11-2,CASSFWGANTGELFF
-,TRBJ2-3,TRBV28,CASKSFADTQYF
-,TRBJ1-6,TRBV9,CASSGSDRAGNSPLHF
-,TRBJ2-1,TRBV4-2,CASSLGLAGSNEQFF
-,TRBJ1-2,TRBV7-8,CASSLVERKQSRRNGYTF
-,TRBJ2-5,TRBV9,CASSVRQETAQYF
-,TRBJ1-2,TRBV4-2,CASSPVGGGSGYGYTF
-,TRBJ2-1,TRBV9,CASSSSLNNEQFF
-,TRBJ1-2,TRBV19,CASSIGQGGYLRDGYTF
-,TRBJ2-3,TRBV3-1/TRBV3-2,CASSLRLGTDTQYF
-,TRBJ1-5,TRBV3-1/TRBV3-2,CASSQDPGLGTPQHF
-,TRBJ2-7,TRBV4-2,CASSQGGVAWREQYF
medium-sized,TRBJ1-1,TRBV7-3,CASSLSTGPNTEAFF
once,TRBJ2-7,TRBV4-2,CASSQDLSGEYEQYF